This T cell receptor beta chain was sequenced in a study of blood T cell repertoires in COVID-19. The table came from immunoSEQ multiplex PCR; TCRdb's copy has only in-frame clones and leaves some out. Of more than 100,000 clones in the sample, 80% to 90% are singletons; the top ten hold 2% to 3%. Germline loops: CDR1 KGHSH, CDR2 LQKENI. The V gene lost 1 base and the J gene lost 5 bases, with 12 bases spanning the gap. CDR3 length: 14 residues. The clonotype comes from a man aged 40-50 years with acute COVID-19. The J gene is TRBJ2-7, the V gene TRBV18; D possibly corresponds to TRBD1 (5 bases). Sequencing input: PBMCs or T cells enriched from blood (not recorded which). The CDR3 coding sequence is TGTGCCAGCTCACCACAACCAGGGCGGCACGAGCAGTACTTC. It yields the protein CASSPQPGRHEQYF.